This TCR beta chain was recorded in a study of molecular identifiers for immune sequencing clone quantification. As for this clonotype: This could be a read error, since a much larger clone is one nucleotide away. The CDR3 carries no conserved terminal phenylalanine or tryptophan, so it likely arises from a read error.

CDR3 length: 16 amino acids. Germline CDR1 reads PRHDT; CDR2 reads FYEKMQ (reference sequence). Trimming removed 5 bases from V and 1 base from J; junction bases left unmatched: 6. TCRdb fed the PCR reads into MiXCR, producing one record per CDR3 protein. The sample has 350,000 or so distinct CDR3 sequences; about a fifth are singletons. Sequenced input: naive CD8+ T cells from blood, with Jurkat cell RNA spiked in. The subset is: FACS-sorted CD8+CD4-CCR7+CD45RA+ naive T cells. The chain carries TRBV13 and TRBJ2-5; 11 bases fit TRBD1. The TCR was taken from a human donor in good health. Some libraries in this study had Jurkat cell RNA spiked in. DNA for the CDR3: TGTGCCAGCAGCCGGAGCGGGACAGGGGGCCAAGAGACCCAGTACTCC. Translated, it gives CASSRSGTGGQETQYS.